These 19 T cell receptor beta chains came from one sample sequenced in a study of cytomegalovirus exposure and HLA in healthy donors (dated by TCRdb to the late 2010s). Libraries were made using the immunoSEQ multiplex PCR assay. A mixture of 60 forward primers for TCR Vbeta segments and 13 reverse primers for TCR Jbeta segments was used in the multiplex PCR. TCRdb retrieved this table from immuneACCESS and kept in-frame rearrangements only. Not all clones are present; in checked studies, unresolved V genes account for under half, and no reason is known for the remainder. In all, the sample holds 90,000 to 150,000 clones, and under 85% of those were seen once. The top ten clonotypes cover approximately 9.9% of the sample. Sequencing was done on a sample of PBMCs. The receptor set was obtained from a man aged 40-50 years in good health and CMV-seropositive.

The chain joins TRBV27 to TRBJ2-3; weak D call: TRBD2 (5 bases). Trimming pared 3 bases from V and 3 bases from J, leaving 10 bases between. CDR3 length: 14 residues. The germline gives CDR1 MNHEY, CDR2 SMNVEV (reference sequence). The CDR3 loop is CASSFERATDTQYF. CDR3 nucleotides: TGTGCCAGCAGTTTCGAGAGGGCGACAGATACGCAGTATTTT.

The rearrangement uses TRBV7-2 and TRBJ2-7, with unresolved D. Per germline, CDR1 SGHTA and CDR2 FQGNSA. V gave up 2 bases and J gave up 2 bases, with 7 bases separating them. The CDR3 consists of 13 residues. The CDR3 nucleotides are TGTGCCAGCAGCTTATCAACTCCCTACGAGCAGTACTTC. Encoded protein: CASSLSTPYEQYF.

V gene TRBV28 combines with J gene TRBJ2-6; TRBD1 is a possible D gene (6 bases). The CDR3 length is 15 residues. CDR1 is MDHEN and CDR2 is SYDVKM in the germline V gene. V was trimmed by 6 bases and J by 1 base, leaving 10 bases between them. The CDR3 nucleotides are TGTGCCAGCAGATATAGGGGGTCTGGGGCCAACGTCCTGACTTTC. Amino acids: CASRYRGSGANVLTF.

The V call is TRBV9, the J call TRBJ1-4; the match to TRBD1 covers 7 bases. With V trimmed by 4 bases and J by 4 bases, 10 bases remained unmatched. CDR3 length: 16 amino acids. CDR1 and CDR2 (germline): SGDLS, YYNGEE. CDR3 nucleotides: TGTGCCAGCAGCACTTCCGGGACAGTTAATAATGAAAAACTGTTTTTT. It codes for CASSTSGTVNNEKLFF. Full variable domain (rest looked up from reference TRBV9 and TRBJ1-4): DSGVTQTPKHLITATGQRVTLRCSPRSGDLSVYWYQQSLDQGLQFLIQYYNGEERAKGNILERFSAQQFPDLHSELNLSSLELGDSALYFCASSTSGTVNNEKLFFGSGTQLSVL.

The chain recombines TRBV11-1 with TRBJ2-1; a weak D match, TRBD1 (5 bases). CDR3 length: 12 residues. From germline, CDR1 is SGHAT and CDR2 FQDESV (reference sequence). Between the trimmed V and J ends, which lost 4 bases and 6 bases, there was a span of 7 bases. The CDR3 bases are TGTGCCAGCAGCTACAGGACCAATGAGCAGTTCTTC. Translating gives CASSYRTNEQFF.

The J gene is TRBJ2-7, the V gene TRBV7-2; 10 bases align to TRBD1. Germline-derived CDR1 and CDR2 are SGHTA and FQGNSA. With 3 bases clipped from V and 3 bases from J, the junction kept 8 bases outside the gene matches. The CDR3 length is 16 residues. CDR3 sequence: CASSLGGTGDFYEQYF. The CDR3 coding sequence is TGTGCCAGCAGCTTGGGCGGGACAGGGGACTTCTACGAGCAGTACTTC.

The chain recombines TRBV28 with TRBJ1-2; D may be TRBD1 (6 bases). The CDR3 sequence is 15 residues long. Deletions cut 7 bases from V and 0 bases from J, with 15 bases between. The germline gives CDR1 MDHEN, CDR2 SYDVKM. The CDR3 region is CASTRQVLANYGYTF. The CDR3 nucleotides are TGTGCCAGCACACGACAGGTCTTAGCTAACTATGGCTACACCTTC.

This chain uses TRBV18 with TRBJ1-3; the D is unclear. Germline V gene lookup returns CDR1 KGHSH and CDR2 LQKENI. The germline V and J ends were trimmed by 5 bases and 2 bases, with 7 bases remaining between them. The CDR3 is 13 amino acids. The CDR3 DNA is TGTGCCAGCTCAACCGGGGCTGGAAACACCATATATTTT. Translated: CASSTGAGNTIYF.

The gene calls are TRBV6-4 and TRBJ1-2, with a weak D call TRBD1 (6 bases). Between the trimmed V and J ends, which lost 7 bases and 6 bases, there was a span of 9 bases. Germline V CDR1 and CDR2: MRHNA, SNTAGT. The CDR3 extends over 11 amino acids. The CDR3 region has the DNA TGTGCCAGCAACGCAGGGGATGGCTACACCTTC. Amino acid sequence: CASNAGDGYTF.

The rearrangement joins TRBV6-4 to TRBJ2-1, with TRBD2 matching 11 bases. Germline V gives CDR1 MRHNA, CDR2 SNTAGT. This CDR3 contains 15 residues. Trimming took 3 bases from V and 7 from J; bases not matched to a gene: 5. The CDR3 region is CASSEGSGGANEQFF. In DNA form, the CDR3 reads TGTGCCAGCAGTGAAGGTAGCGGGGGGGCGAATGAGCAGTTCTTC.

The gene calls are TRBV4-1 and TRBJ2-2; TRBD2 is a possible D gene (5 bases). CDR3 length equals 16 residues. The V gene lost 2 bases and the J gene lost 4 bases, with 14 bases spanning the gap. From germline, CDR1 is MGHRA and CDR2 YSYEKL. The CDR3 protein is CASSQLLSVGTGELFF. In nucleotides, the CDR3 is TGCGCCAGCAGCCAATTACTTAGCGTTGGCACCGGGGAGCTGTTTTTT.

The V call is TRBV9, the J call TRBJ2-1, with D perhaps TRBD2 (5 bases). V lost 4 bases and J 7 bases, leaving 24 bases between the germline ends. This CDR3 has 17 residues. Germline CDR1 and CDR2: SGDLS and YYNGEE. CDR3 sequence: CASSPMSRGSQFNEQFF. Here the CDR3 DNA reads TGTGCCAGCAGCCCTATGTCTCGGGGTTCCCAATTTAATGAGCAGTTCTTC. The full variable domain, in which reference TRBV9 and TRBJ2-1 provide the parts outside the CDR3, is DSGVTQTPKHLITATGQRVTLRCSPRSGDLSVYWYQQSLDQGLQFLIQYYNGEERAKGNILERFSAQQFPDLHSELNLSSLELGDSALYFCASSPMSRGSQFNEQFFGPGTRLTVL.

About this clone itself: Sequence at one end of the junction differs from germline and may be a read error. This chain connects TRBV5-4 to TRBJ2-6, with TRBD2 identical over 7 bases. The CDR3 extends over 17 amino acids. Germline CDR1 is SGHNT and CDR2 is YYREEE (reference sequence). CDR3 amino acids: CASSQGDSGSGANVLTF. CDR3 nucleotides: TGCGCCAGCAGCCAAGGAGATAGCGGGTCCGGGGCCAACGTCCTGACTTTC. The full variable domain, its missing parts supplied by reference TRBV5-4 and TRBJ2-6, is ETGVTQSPTHLIKTRGQQVTLRCSSQSGHNTVSWYQQALGQGPQFIFQYYREEENGRGNFPPRFSGLQFPNYSSELNVNALELDDSALYLCASSQGDSGSGANVLTFGAGSRLTVL.

The V and J genes are TRBV18 and TRBJ1-3, with D unresolved. The CDR3 contains 14 residues. Germline V gene lookup returns CDR1 KGHSH and CDR2 LQKENI. V dropped 0 bases and J dropped 3 bases, with 6 bases sitting between them. The CDR3 here is CASSPPSVGNTIYF. DNA of the CDR3: TGTGCCAGCTCACCACCGAGTGTTGGAAACACCATATATTTT.

The chain employs TRBV6-1 and TRBJ2-7, with 10 bases aligning to TRBD1. Trimming at V came to 6 bases and at J to 7 bases, leaving 6 bases not matched to a gene. This CDR3 region has 13 residues. Germline CDR1 MNHNS, CDR2 SASEGT. The CDR3 region has the DNA TGTGCCAGCAGCCCGGGACAGGGGTTAGAGCAGTACTTC. This codes for CASSPGQGLEQYF.

The gene calls are TRBV11-3 and TRBJ2-1, with a tentative D call TRBD2 (5 bases). The germline V gene encodes CDR1 SGHNT and CDR2 YENEEA. Trimming cost V 4 bases and J 5 bases, with 9 bases left between them. This CDR3 region has 13 residues. The CDR3 DNA reads as TGTGCCAGCAGCTCCCGACTAAACAATGAGCAGTTCTTC. This encodes CASSSRLNNEQFF.

The J gene is TRBJ1-2, the V gene TRBV29-1; 8 nucleotides align to TRBD1. V lost 0 bases to trimming and J lost 4 bases; unmatched junction nucleotides: 10. CDR1 SQVTM and CDR2 ANQGSEA come from the germline V gene. The CDR3 totals 16 residues. This CDR3 reads CSVEDIWSGGSYGYTF. In nucleotides, the CDR3 is TGCAGCGTTGAAGATATCTGGTCAGGGGGCTCCTATGGCTACACCTTC.

The chain employs TRBV5-1 and TRBJ2-3; 8 bases are shared with TRBD1. The CDR3 extends over 15 amino acids. Germline V gene sequence: CDR1 SGHRS, CDR2 YFSETQ. V was pared by 2 bases and J by 2 bases, with 4 bases of the junction left unmatched. CDR3 amino acids: CASSLLTGDTDTQYF. CDR3 nucleotides: TGCGCCAGCAGCTTATTGACAGGGGACACAGATACGCAGTATTTT. Full variable domain (rest looked up from reference TRBV5-1 and TRBJ2-3): KAGVTQTPRYLIKTRGQQVTLSCSPISGHRSVSWYQQTPGQGLQFLFEYFSETQRNKGNFPGRFSGRQFSNSRSEMNVSTLELGDSALYLCASSLLTGDTDTQYFGPGTRLTVL.

The chain has TRBV21-1 and TRBJ2-7; TRBD1 is taken as the D call from the table, unchecked against the DNA. TRBV21-1 is a listed pseudogene. CDR3 length: 16 amino acids. The chain's CDR3 is CASNGSTGTGCYEQYF. CDR3 in DNA: TGTGCCAGCAACGGAAGCACCGGGACAGGGTGCTACGAGCAGTACTTC.